One sample yielded the 14 T cell receptor beta chains listed below, sequenced in a study of shared T cell receptors in the human thymus. Libraries were prepared by immunoSEQ multiplex PCR; TCRdb keeps only in-frame clonotypes and omits some of them. Of hundreds of thousands of clones in the sample, around 87% were seen once. These sequences were also reported in another study, on human thymus T cells.

Sequencing used thymocytes. The receptors originated from a boy younger than two with a congenital heart defect.

This chain uses TRBV6-5 with TRBJ2-7, with 7 positions matching TRBD2. The CDR3 consists of 13 residues. Germline values: CDR1 MNHEY, CDR2 SVGAGI. Unmatched junction bases numbered 4, after V lost 2 bases and J lost 6 bases. The CDR3 DNA reads TGTGCCAGCAGTTACGGACTAGGAAGCGAGCAGTACTTC. Amino acids: CASSYGLGSEQYF.

The genes are TRBV5-1 and TRBJ2-5, with D tentatively TRBD2 (5 bases). Looked up from germline, CDR1 is SGHRS and CDR2 is YFSETQ. The CDR3 extends over 15 amino acids. The V and J ends lost 2 bases and 6 bases respectively, with 17 bases between them. This CDR3 is CASSFDGNFEKTQYF. The CDR3 coding sequence is TGCGCCAGCAGCTTCGACGGGAACTTTGAGAAGACCCAGTACTTC.

The chain combines TRBV4-3 with TRBJ2-7, with D tentatively TRBD1 (6 bases). CDR1 and CDR2 from the germline V gene are LGHNA and YSLEER. V was cut by 1 base and J by 2 bases, with 18 bases left in between. This CDR3 has 17 residues. The DNA of the CDR3 is TGCGCCAGCAGCCAAGCTCTTTTAGACAGGTCGCCCTACGAGCAGTACTTC. Translated, it gives CASSQALLDRSPYEQYF.

This clone appeared once. V usage is TRBV29-1 and J usage is TRBJ1-1, with D tentatively TRBD1 (5 bases). Trimming shortened V by 1 base and J by 4 bases, and 25 bases separated the two germline ends. CDR3 length: 18 residues. Per the germline V gene, CDR1 is SQVTM and CDR2 is ANQGSEA. The CDR3 reads CSVEGGLLPLPSVTEAFF. DNA of the CDR3: TGCAGCGTTGAAGGGGGCCTCCTCCCATTACCCAGCGTCACTGAAGCTTTCTTT.

The rearrangement uses TRBV28 and TRBJ2-5, with TRBD2 as a possible D gene (7 bases). CDR3 length: 16 amino acids. Germline CDR1 reads MDHEN; CDR2 reads SYDVKM. The V end lost 6 bases, the J end lost 5 bases, and 22 bases lay between the germline ends. DNA of the CDR3: TGTGCCAGCAGGGACCTAAGGGGGGGAAGGCAGGAGACCCAGTACTTC. Translated: CASRDLRGGRQETQYF.

CDR3 DNA: TGTGCCAGCAGCCCGAGGACTAGCGATGAGCAGTACTTC. Its protein is CASSPRTSDEQYF. The chain joins TRBV7-8 to TRBJ2-7, with TRBD2 matching 9 bases. Germline V CDR1 and CDR2: SGHVS, FQNEAQ. This CDR3 spans 13 amino acids. After removal of 5 bases from V and 7 bases from J, the junction contained 6 bases not matched to a gene.

The V gene is TRBV7-9, the J gene TRBJ1-2; D not resolved. V shed 5 bases and J shed 1 base, with 8 bases lying between them. This CDR3 region has 13 residues. The germline gives CDR1 SEHNR, CDR2 FQNEAQ (reference sequence). The CDR3 here is CASSGLLNYGYTF. CDR3 sequence (DNA): TGTGCCAGCAGCGGCCTCCTTAACTATGGCTACACCTTC. Full variable domain (remainder filled in from reference TRBV7-9 and TRBJ1-2): DTGVSQNPRHKITKRGQNVTFRCDPISEHNRLYWYRQTLGQGPEFLTYFQNEAQLEKSRLLSDRFSAERPKGSFSTLEIQRTEQGDSAMYLCASSGLLNYGYTFGSGTRLTVV.

The chain links TRBV27 to TRBJ2-4; the match to TRBD2 covers 9 bases. The J segment lost 3 bases and the V segment lost 3 bases, leaving 12 bases of the junction unmatched. Germline loops: CDR1 MNHEY, CDR2 SMNVEV (reference sequence). The CDR3 runs to 18 residues. The CDR3 DNA follows: TGTGCCAGCAGTTTTGAGGGTAGCGGGGGATCTGGCAAAAACATTCAGTACTTC. Its translation is CASSFEGSGGSGKNIQYF.

This chain links TRBV7-2 with TRBJ2-7; 11 bases match TRBD2. Germline V gives CDR1 SGHTA, CDR2 FQGNSA. CDR3 length: 15 amino acids. Trimming cost V 5 bases and J 5 bases; bases outside gene matches: 8. For the CDR3, the DNA is TGTGCCAGCAGCCCAGCGACTAGCGGGGTAGACGAGCAGTACTTC. The encoded protein is CASSPATSGVDEQYF.

This clone has only one observation. The chain employs TRBV7-6 and TRBJ2-1, with 14 bases identical to TRBD2. The CDR3 extends over 20 amino acids. V lost 0 bases and J lost 2; bases outside the gene matches: 9. Germline V gene lookup returns CDR1 SGHVS and CDR2 FNYEAQ. CDR3 sequence (DNA): TGTGCCAGCAGCTTAGCGTCGGGACTAGCGGGAGTGTGGGCCTACAATGAGCAGTTCTTC. It translates to CASSLASGLAGVWAYNEQFF.

This chain connects TRBV7-8 to TRBJ1-4, with a possible D match to TRBD1 (6 bases). Looked up from germline, CDR1 is SGHVS and CDR2 is FQNEAQ. Trimming pared 5 bases from V and 5 bases from J, leaving 15 bases between. The CDR3 covers 15 residues. CDR3 bases: TGTGCCAGCAGCCAGCGGGAGGGGGAGAATGAAAAACTGTTTTTT. The encoded protein is CASSQREGENEKLFF. Full variable domain (remainder filled in from reference TRBV7-8 and TRBJ1-4): GAGVSQSPRYKVAKRGQDVALRCDPISGHVSLFWYQQALGQGPEFLTYFQNEAQLDKSGLPSDRFFAERPEGSVSTLKIQRTQQEDSAVYLCASSQREGENEKLFFGSGTQLSVL.

J is TRBJ1-1 and V is TRBV30, with a possible D match to TRBD1 (5 bases). Per the germline V gene, CDR1 is GTSNPN and CDR2 is SVGIG (reference sequence). Trimming cost V 4 bases and J 0 bases, with 27 bases left between them. The CDR3 contains 19 residues. CDR3 region: CAWISVEGRRSNMNTEAFF. CDR3 nucleotides: TGTGCCTGGATCTCCGTGGAGGGACGGAGAAGTAACATGAACACTGAAGCTTTCTTT.

The J gene is TRBJ1-3, the V gene TRBV19, with 9 positions matching TRBD1. From germline, CDR1 is LNHDA and CDR2 SQIVND (reference sequence). V lost 5 bases, J lost 2 bases, and 16 bases stayed unmatched. The CDR3 runs to 19 residues. CDR3 region: CASSALRDRDQKAGNTIYF. The CDR3 nucleotides are TGTGCCAGTAGTGCCCTCCGGGACAGGGACCAAAAAGCTGGAAACACCATATATTTT.

This clone was counted once. The chain is built from TRBV4-1 and TRBJ1-4, with D tentatively TRBD1 (6 bases). The V and J ends lost 4 bases and 3 bases respectively, with 24 bases between them. Germline V gene lookup returns CDR1 MGHRA and CDR2 YSYEKL. The CDR3 loop spans 19 amino acids. CDR3 in amino acids: CASSPDPQGPTQPNEKLFF. As DNA, the CDR3 is TGCGCCAGCAGCCCAGACCCACAGGGACCCACTCAACCTAATGAAAAACTGTTTTTT.